This TCR beta chain appears in the sequencing data of a study of cytomegalovirus exposure and HLA in healthy donors. Study-level findings and limits: A later analysis linked a missense variant in DCLRE1C to the trimming of TCR beta V and J genes.

Germline V gene lookup returns CDR1 MNHNS and CDR2 SASEGT. This CDR3 comprises 15 residues. With regard to this clone: Its specificity is unknown. Germline is not matched at one junction end, which may reflect a read error.

PCR primers comprised 60 Vbeta and 13 Jbeta primers. This table comes from immunoSEQ multiplex PCR, and its TCRdb copy is limited to in-frame clones, with some not included. This sample's clone table lists some 30,000 clones. The rearrangement uses TRBV6-1 and TRBJ2-2; TRBD2 matches 7 bases. Sequenced input: PBMCs. The clonotype was recovered from a woman aged 40 to 55 in good health and CMV-seropositive. The CDR3 loop is CASNWGGVNSGELFF. The CDR3 DNA is TGTGCCAGCAACTGGGGGGGGGTGAACAGCGGGGAGCTGTTTTTT.